A selection of T cell receptor beta chains follows, all from one sample in a study of blood T cell repertoires in COVID-19. Data came from immunoSEQ multiplex PCR; TCRdb stores just in-frame clones and leaves some out. The table shows roughly 450,000 clones, with around 90% occurring only once. The sample consisted of PBMCs or T cells enriched from blood (not recorded which). These receptors all stem from a young man who had recovered from COVID-19. The CDR3 runs from the conserved cysteine through the conserved F or W. Fields, in order: clone size, J gene, D gene, V gene, CDR3 DNA, CDR3 protein. D genes are given only for firm matches. Size tells how often a clone was seen (once, few, many) or the class of an expanded clone, and some rows leave it out.

>once|TRBJ1-2|.|TRBV12-3/TRBV12-4
TGTGCCAGCAGTTCTTTTTACAGCTATGGCTACACCTTC
CASSSFYSYGYTF
>.|TRBJ1-3|.|TRBV15
TGTGCCACCAGCAGAGTTGGGGTTACAGGTGGAAACACCATATATTTT
CATSRVGVTGGNTIYF
>.|TRBJ2-7|.|TRBV2
TGTGCCAGCAGCGGGACTGACAGAAACGAGCAGTACTTC
CASSGTDRNEQYF
>.|TRBJ1-6|TRBD1|TRBV18
TGTGCCAGCTCACCGCCCGGGACAGGGATCTTGACACCCCTCCACTTT
CASSPPGTGILTPLHF
>.|TRBJ2-7|TRBD1|TRBV6-5
TGTGCCAGTACATCCGGGACAGGAGCCTACGAGCAGTACTTC
CASTSGTGAYEQYF
>.|TRBJ1-5|.|TRBV10-3
TGTGCCATAACCGGACAGCAAGATCAGCCCCAGCATTTT
CAITGQQDQPQHF
>.|TRBJ1-3|.|TRBV6-1
TGTGCCAGCAGTGAAGTCAGGGGCAACACCATATATTTT
CASSEVRGNTIYF
>.|TRBJ2-3|.|TRBV19
TGTGCCAGTAGTCGATTGCAGATTACAGATACGCAGTATTTT
CASSRLQITDTQYF
>.|TRBJ2-7|TRBD2|TRBV7-8
TGTGCCAGCAGCCCCCCCGGTAAGGCGGGGGTTTCGGACGAGCAGTACTTC
CASSPPGKAGVSDEQYF
>.|TRBJ2-3|TRBD1|TRBV29-1
TGCAGCGTTGCTAGGACAGGGGGCTCGGATACGCAGTATTTT
CSVARTGGSDTQYF
>.|TRBJ1-5|TRBD1|TRBV10-3
TGTGCCATCAGCGCCGGGGACAGGGAGAATCAGCCCCAGCATTTT
CAISAGDRENQPQHF
>.|TRBJ1-3|.|TRBV30
TGTGCCTGGAGTTTCGGACAGAACTCTGGAAACACCATATATTTT
CAWSFGQNSGNTIYF
>.|TRBJ1-6|.|TRBV9
TGTGCCAGCAGCCCCACCGACGGGTCACCCCTCCACTTT
CASSPTDGSPLHF
>.|TRBJ1-2|.|TRBV12-3/TRBV12-4
TGTGCCAGCAGTTTACGTGGCTACACCTTC
CASSLRGYTF
>.|TRBJ2-1|TRBD1|TRBV11-2
TGTGCCAGCAGCTTAGACTGGACAGGGCGGAAAAATGAGCAGTTCTTC
CASSLDWTGRKNEQFF
>.|TRBJ1-2|TRBD1|TRBV28
TGTGCCAGCAAACCGGGACAGGTTTTGTTTTCCGGCTACACCTTC
CASKPGQVLFSGYTF
>once|TRBJ1-6|TRBD1|TRBV4-1
TGCGCCAGCAGCCAAGAGGACAGGGACGGACCACCCCTCCACTTT
CASSQEDRDGPPLHF
>.|TRBJ1-4|TRBD1|TRBV4-1
TGCGCCAGCAGCCAAACAGGGGGCCGAGGAGAAAAACTGTTTTTT
CASSQTGGRGEKLFF
>.|TRBJ2-5|.|TRBV6-1
TGTGCCAGCAGTGAGCCGTTTTGGAGGGGTCGGGCAGAGACCCAGTACTTC
CASSEPFWRGRAETQYF
>.|TRBJ2-1|.|TRBV6-4
TGTGCCAGCGGGCAAACCTCCTACAATGAGCAGTTCTTC
CASGQTSYNEQFF
>.|TRBJ1-1|.|TRBV6-5
TGTGCCGCGGGGATCATGAACACTGAAGCTTTCTTT
CAAGIMNTEAFF
>.|TRBJ1-1|TRBD1|TRBV19
TGTGCCAGTAGCCGACAGGGTCCCCGGTCGGCCCCCATGAACACTGAAGCTTTCTTT
CASSRQGPRSAPMNTEAFF
>.|TRBJ1-5|.|TRBV7-8
TGTGCCAGCAGCTTAGATAGCGGGATTCGTCAGCCCCAGCATTTT
CASSLDSGIRQPQHF
>.|TRBJ2-7|TRBD2|TRBV11-2
TGTGCCAGCAGCCCCAGCGGGAGGGACAGGTTTTCCTACGAGCAGTACTTC
CASSPSGRDRFSYEQYF
>.|TRBJ2-7|.|TRBV7-8
TGTGCCAGCAGCTTCTATGCCGACATGTCCTCCTCCTACGAGCAGTACTTC
CASSFYADMSSSYEQYF
>.|TRBJ2-7|TRBD1|TRBV28
TGTGCCAGCAGCCCCTACAGGGGGCTATACGAGCAGTACTTC
CASSPYRGLYEQYF
>.|TRBJ2-3|TRBD2|TRBV13
TGTGCCAGCAGCCCCTCGGGGGGTACGCAGTATTTT
CASSPSGGTQYF
>.|TRBJ1-1|.|TRBV7-8
TGTGCCAGCAGCTTAGTCAGGAGGGCAGACACTGAAGCTTTCTTT
CASSLVRRADTEAFF
>.|TRBJ1-5|TRBD1|TRBV2
TGTGCCAGTGGGACAGAGAATCAGCCCCAGCATTTT
CASGTENQPQHF
>.|TRBJ1-2|.|TRBV7-2
TGTGCCAGCAGCCCCCCGACGGACAGCTATGGCTACACCTTC
CASSPPTDSYGYTF
>.|TRBJ1-2|.|TRBV24-1
TGTGCCACCAGTGATCAGGGGTCTGGTTATGGCTACACCTTC
CATSDQGSGYGYTF
>once|TRBJ1-5|.|TRBV19
TGTGCCAGTAGTATGGTCCGGGGGAATCAGCCCCAGCATTTT
CASSMVRGNQPQHF
>.|TRBJ2-4|.|TRBV11-2
TGTGCCAGCAGCCCAGGGGAGGGGATTCAGTACTTC
CASSPGEGIQYF
>.|TRBJ1-3|.|TRBV28
TGTGCCAGCACTGTTCGGCGGGCCCCCTCTGGAAACACCATATATTTT
CASTVRRAPSGNTIYF
>.|TRBJ1-2|TRBD1|TRBV6-5
TGTGCCAGCAGTTGGGACAGGGTGAGCTATGGCTACACCTTC
CASSWDRVSYGYTF
>.|TRBJ1-1|.|TRBV7-2
TGTGCCAGCAGCTCGGTTCTTGAAGCTTTCTTT
CASSSVLEAFF
>once|TRBJ1-3|.|TRBV3-1/TRBV3-2
TGTGCCAGCAGCCAAGATTTCTCAATCGGCACCATATATTTT
CASSQDFSIGTIYF